Sequencing of this T cell receptor (beta chain) was carried out in a study of breast tumors, draining lymph nodes, adjacent tissues. MiXCR was run by TCRdb on the multiplex PCR reads, yielding one entry per CDR3 protein. Here the sample spans tens of thousands of distinct CDR3 sequences, over 25% being singletons. The junction had 6 bases not matched to a gene; V was cut back by 5 bases and J by 8 bases. The length of the CDR3 is 15 residues. Breast cancer patients provided tissue from their axillary draining lymph nodes. This clonotype appeared many times. Its antigen is unknown. Study-wide findings and caveats: Compared with basal-like, luminal-like tumors shared significantly more repertoire with nontumor tissue.

Sample: axillary lymph node tissue. The V gene is TRBV12-3 or TRBV12-4, the J gene TRBJ1-6; the match to TRBD1 covers 10 bases. This clonotype originated in a female donor with breast cancer. Some clones in this sample may be carry-over from other donors' samples. The CDR3, as DNA: TGTGCCAGCAGTAAAGAGGACAGGGGGTATTCACCCCTCCACTTT. As protein: CASSKEDRGYSPLHF.